This record concerns one T cell receptor beta chain sequence. This clone was seen more than once but under ten times. It lacks a known antigen. Qualities for individual bases were not recorded, and no much larger clone is one base off. This sample was taken from a study of Tregs in tolerant kidney transplant recipients (dated by TCRdb to between 2017 and 2020). About the study as a whole: TCRbeta sequencing was used in the study to identify donor-specific regulatory T cells before combined kidney and bone marrow transplantation, and the identified cells were then tracked after transplant.

Overall study outcomes, separate from this receptor: The study was limited by small patient numbers, and the findings need validation in larger populations and under other immunosuppression protocols. Donor-specific Treg expansion was found to exceed global Treg expansion in tolerant patients, suggesting antigen-driven rather than nonspecific expansion. Biological reproducibility was not directly assessed, although technical replication error appeared to be minimal. Expanding Tregs with activated donor B cells appeared to identify the most biologically relevant and donor-specific TCRbeta repertoire. For some patients, the PCR primers changed as time went on, which meant samples from those patients could not be compared with one another at the nucleotide level.

CDR3 length: 12 amino acids, cysteine to phenylalanine. The sequence is cut down to CDR3 DNA, 36 bases in frame from base 1. From a lookup of the germline V gene, CDR1 and CDR2 are SGHTS and YDEGEE. Deletion took 6 bases off V and 4 bases off J, with a span of 10 bases between the germline ends. For TCRbeta CDR3 sequencing, genomic DNA from the sorted cells was extracted using the QIAGEN DNeasy Blood and Tissue Kit. High-throughput TCRbeta CDR3 sequencing, which included PCR amplification with bias correction and internal controls, was done commercially through immunoSEQ. For the original study's pipeline: A unique productive TCRbeta sequence was defined by the CDR3 nucleotide sequence when primers matched, and otherwise by the CDR3 amino acid sequence together with the Vbeta and Jbeta genes. Sorting error was corrected by removing sequences shared between sorted populations at a frequency ratio of 2:1 or less, and the remaining shared sequences were assigned to the higher population. A sequence was defined as donor-reactive if the sequence was expanded at least 5-fold in CFSE-low cells compared with unstimulated cells and had a frequency of at least 0.01% in CFSE-low cells. Repertoire divergence was quantified by Jensen-Shannon divergence calculated from the top 100 TCRbeta sequences ranked by frequency. For samples with multiple sequencing runs, sorting error was corrected in each run separately before the runs were combined. TCRdb re-hosts the immuneACCESS table, in-frame sequences only. Its copies lack some clones; in the studies checked, an unresolved V gene accounts for under half of them, and the cause for the rest is not known. V and J calls plus clone size are reproduced from that table; the DNA served to infer D and trimming. The sample contains tens of thousands of clones, about 91% of them found a single time. The top ten clonotypes cover 1.6% of the sample.

The transplants used related donors with nonmyeloablative bone marrow transplantation, and mixed chimerism in the human trials was transient. Thawed PBMCs were FACS-sorted into unstimulated Tregs (CD4+CD25+CD127-), CD4+ non-Tregs (CD4+CD25-), CD4 cells and CD8 cells. A few combined kidney and bone marrow transplant recipients from the ITN036ST trial were included as patients, and samples were available only from these trial subjects. Healthy control blood was processed by Ficoll density gradient to PBMCs and cryopreserved; patient PBMCs were collected before and after transplant. The receptor was isolated from a human patient who received a combined kidney and bone marrow transplant. Because of the transplant, the T cells may be the graft donor's rather than the patient's own. This material consisted of CD4+ T cells from blood (PBMCs), taken 24 months after the transplant. The chain is assembled from TRBV5-8 and TRBJ1-2; the D gene is unclear. This receptor has the CDR3 CASTREIYGYTF. The bases are TGTGCCAGCACCCGGGAAATCTATGGCTACACCTTC.